A selection of T cell receptor beta chains follows, all from one sample in a study of shared clonotypes between healthy human individuals. The repertoire was sequenced with immunoSEQ multiplex PCR; TCRdb's copy has only in-frame clones and lacks some. This table holds about 1,500,000 clones, over 95% found once. Sequencing was done on a sample of naive CD4+ T cells sorted from blood. The receptor set was obtained from a man aged 30 to 39 in good health. Both conserved end residues are part of each CDR3. The order of the fields is CDR3 protein, CDR3 DNA, clone size, V gene, J gene, D gene. A D gene is named only where the DNA matches it firmly. Clone size is not always given. Where it is, it says once, few, many or a class for expanded clones.

CASSLTFDGPPGELFF,TGCGCCAGCAGCCTGACGTTCGACGGACCGCCCGGGGAGCTGTTTTTT,-,TRBV5-1,TRBJ2-2,-
CASSLSPQETQYF,TGTGCCAGCAGCCTCAGCCCCCAAGAGACCCAGTACTTC,-,TRBV9,TRBJ2-5,-
CSVTRQGRSYEQYF,TGCAGCGTTACCCGACAGGGCCGCTCCTACGAGCAGTACTTC,-,TRBV29-1,TRBJ2-7,TRBD1
CSVLGGSYNEQFF,TGCAGCGTCCTGGGGGGGTCTTACAATGAGCAGTTCTTC,-,TRBV29-1,TRBJ2-1,TRBD2
CASSPMGVQGTYGYTF,TGTGCCAGCTCACCAATGGGGGTACAGGGAACCTATGGCTACACCTTC,-,TRBV14,TRBJ1-2,-
CASSFGSMNTEAFF,TGTGCCAGCAGCTTCGGTTCAATGAACACTGAAGCTTTCTTT,-,TRBV7-9,TRBJ1-1,-
CASSPGQLYNEQFF,TGTGCCAGCAGCCCGGGACAGCTCTACAATGAGCAGTTCTTC,-,TRBV5-8,TRBJ2-1,TRBD1
CASSPGLTREQFF,TGTGCCAGCAGCCCGGGACTTACCCGTGAGCAGTTCTTC,-,TRBV14,TRBJ2-1,-
CASSRSSYNEQFF,TGTGCCAGCTCAAGGAGCTCCTACAATGAGCAGTTCTTC,once,TRBV18,TRBJ2-1,-
CASSLYMGGVSTYEQYF,TGTGCCAGCAGTTTATATATGGGGGGGGTATCGACCTACGAGCAGTACTTC,once,TRBV28,TRBJ2-7,TRBD2
CASRTGIGQPQHF,TGTGCCAGCAGGACAGGAATAGGCCAGCCCCAGCATTTT,few,TRBV27,TRBJ1-5,-
CASSRHPGRRGYNEQFF,TGTGCCAGCAGTCGGCACCCTGGTAGGCGGGGCTACAATGAGCAGTTCTTC,-,TRBV27,TRBJ2-1,-
CASSIVGRGLVYGYTF,TGTGCCAGTAGTATCGTGGGCAGAGGATTAGTCTATGGCTACACCTTC,-,TRBV19,TRBJ1-2,-
CASSLGPSSGEQYF,TGCGCCAGCAGCTTGGGACCCAGTTCGGGGGAGCAGTACTTC,-,TRBV5-1,TRBJ2-7,-
CASSLGGAPSPGELFF,TGTGCCAGCAGCTTGGGGGGAGCCCCCTCACCCGGGGAGCTGTTTTTT,-,TRBV7-9,TRBJ2-2,-
CASSLVLSFNEKLFF,TGTGCCAGCAGCTTAGTACTCTCGTTTAATGAAAAACTGTTTTTT,-,TRBV7-8,TRBJ1-4,-
CASSLAPSGTYEQYF,TGTGCCAGCAGCTTAGCCCCTAGCGGAACATACGAGCAGTACTTC,-,TRBV7-2,TRBJ2-7,TRBD2
CASSLAGTGPRSGYTF,TGTGCCAGCAGCTTAGCCGGGACAGGGCCAAGGAGTGGCTACACCTTC,-,TRBV7-8,TRBJ1-2,TRBD1
CASSDTRQGAYNEQFF,TGTGCCAGCAGTGACACGCGACAGGGGGCCTACAATGAGCAGTTCTTC,-,TRBV25-1,TRBJ2-1,TRBD1
CASSSPGQPTYEQYF,TGTGCCAGTAGTTCTCCGGGACAGCCTACCTACGAGCAGTACTTC,-,TRBV19,TRBJ2-7,TRBD1
CASSLAGAASGGYEQYF,TGTGCCAGCAGTTTGGCTGGGGCGGCTAGCGGGGGCTACGAGCAGTACTTC,-,TRBV28,TRBJ2-7,TRBD2
CASTNRGPGLAGPPF,TGTGCCAGCACCAATAGAGGTCCGGGACTAGCGGGCCCTCCCTTC,-,TRBV2,TRBJ2-7,TRBD2